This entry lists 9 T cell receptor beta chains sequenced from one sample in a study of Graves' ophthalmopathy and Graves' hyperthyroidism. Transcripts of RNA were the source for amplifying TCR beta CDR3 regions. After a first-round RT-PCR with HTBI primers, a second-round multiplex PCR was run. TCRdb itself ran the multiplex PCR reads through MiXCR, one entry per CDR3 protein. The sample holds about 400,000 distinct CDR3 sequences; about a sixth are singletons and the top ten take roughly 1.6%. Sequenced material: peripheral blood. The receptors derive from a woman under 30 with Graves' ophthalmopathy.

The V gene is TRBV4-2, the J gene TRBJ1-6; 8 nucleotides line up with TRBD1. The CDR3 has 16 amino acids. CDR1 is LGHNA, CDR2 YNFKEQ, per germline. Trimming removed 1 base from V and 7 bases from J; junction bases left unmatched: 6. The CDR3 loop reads CASSQGWTGKNSPLHF. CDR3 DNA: TGTGCCAGCAGCCAAGGATGGACAGGGAAAAATTCACCCCTCCACTTT.

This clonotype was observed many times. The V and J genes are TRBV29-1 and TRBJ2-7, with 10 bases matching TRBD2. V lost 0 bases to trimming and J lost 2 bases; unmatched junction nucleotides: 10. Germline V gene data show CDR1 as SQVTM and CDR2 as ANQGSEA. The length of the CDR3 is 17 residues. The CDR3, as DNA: TGCAGCGTTGAAGATCCAACGGCTAGCGGGAGCACCTACGAGCAGTACTTC. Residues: CSVEDPTASGSTYEQYF.

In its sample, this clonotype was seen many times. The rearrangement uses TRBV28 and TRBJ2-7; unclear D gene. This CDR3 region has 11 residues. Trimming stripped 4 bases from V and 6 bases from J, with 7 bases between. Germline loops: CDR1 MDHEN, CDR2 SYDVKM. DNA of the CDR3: TGTGCCAGCAGTTCCCCCAGCGAGCAGTACTTC. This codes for CASSSPSEQYF.

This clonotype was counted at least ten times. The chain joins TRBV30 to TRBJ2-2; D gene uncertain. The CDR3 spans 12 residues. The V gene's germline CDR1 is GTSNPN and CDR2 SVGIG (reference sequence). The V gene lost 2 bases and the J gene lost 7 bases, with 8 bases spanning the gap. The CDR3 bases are TGTGCCTGGAGTAGTACCCACGGGGAGCTGTTTTTT. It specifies CAWSSTHGELFF.

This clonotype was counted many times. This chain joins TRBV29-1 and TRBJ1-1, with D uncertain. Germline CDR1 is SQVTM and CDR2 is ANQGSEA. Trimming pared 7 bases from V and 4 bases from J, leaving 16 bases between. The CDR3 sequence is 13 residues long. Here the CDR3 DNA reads TGCAGCGCAACCGGGAGACAAAGCACTGAAGCTTTCTTT. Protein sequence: CSATGRQSTEAFF.

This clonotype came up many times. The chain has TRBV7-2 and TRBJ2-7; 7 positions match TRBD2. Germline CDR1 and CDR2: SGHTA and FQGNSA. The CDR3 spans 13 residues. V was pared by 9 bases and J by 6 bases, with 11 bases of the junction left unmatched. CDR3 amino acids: CASRLASSGEQYF. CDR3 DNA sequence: TGTGCCAGTAGACTAGCAAGTTCGGGCGAGCAGTACTTC. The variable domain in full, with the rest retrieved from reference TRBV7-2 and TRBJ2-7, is GAGVSQSPSNKVTEKGKDVELRCDPISGHTALYWYRQSLGQGLEFLIYFQGNSAPDKSGLPSDRFSAERTGGSVSTLTIQRTQQEDSAVYLCASRLASSGEQYFGPGTRLTVT.

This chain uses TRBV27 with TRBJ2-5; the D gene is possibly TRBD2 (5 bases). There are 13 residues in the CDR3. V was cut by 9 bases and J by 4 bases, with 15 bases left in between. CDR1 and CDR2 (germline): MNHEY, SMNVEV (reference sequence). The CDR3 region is CARRTQQGETQYF. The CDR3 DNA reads TGTGCCAGGCGGACTCAACAAGGAGAGACCCAGTACTTC.

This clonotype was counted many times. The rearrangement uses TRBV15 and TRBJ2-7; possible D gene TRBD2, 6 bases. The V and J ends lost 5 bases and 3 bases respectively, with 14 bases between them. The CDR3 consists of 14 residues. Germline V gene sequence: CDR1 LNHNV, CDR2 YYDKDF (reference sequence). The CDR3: CATSGGLLSYEQYF. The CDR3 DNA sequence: TGTGCCACCAGCGGGGGACTCCTAAGCTACGAGCAGTACTTC.

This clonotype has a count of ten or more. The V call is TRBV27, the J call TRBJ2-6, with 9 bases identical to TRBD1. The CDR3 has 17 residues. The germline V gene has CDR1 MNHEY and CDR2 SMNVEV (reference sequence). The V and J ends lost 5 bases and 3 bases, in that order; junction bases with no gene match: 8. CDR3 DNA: TGTGCCAGCAGTCAAAAACAGGGGGCCGGTGGGGCCAACGTCCTGACTTTC. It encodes CASSQKQGAGGANVLTF.